The 12 T cell receptor beta chains in this list originate from one sample, sequenced in a study of identical twins. A single record per CDR3 protein comes from TCRdb applying MiXCR to the 5' RACE reads. Among under 900,000 distinct CDR3 sequences listed, 15% to 20% were seen once. The same data also contributed to another study, on T cells expressing NK-cell markers.

Input material: PBMCs. The origin of the receptors is a young woman in good health.

This clonotype was seen a few times. The rearrangement uses TRBV7-9 and TRBJ2-1, with a weak D call TRBD2 (5 bases). The V gene's germline CDR1 is SEHNR and CDR2 FQNEAQ (reference sequence). V lost 3 bases to trimming and J lost 1 base, with 10 bases between them. The CDR3 length is 15 residues. The DNA for the CDR3 is TGTGCCAGCAGCTTCTCGCTAGCTTCCTACAATGAGCAGTTCTTC. It encodes CASSFSLASYNEQFF. The full variable domain, completed using reference TRBV7-9 and TRBJ2-1, is DTGVSQNPRHKITKRGQNVTFRCDPISEHNRLYWYRQTLGQGPEFLTYFQNEAQLEKSRLLSDRFSAERPKGSFSTLEIQRTEQGDSAMYLCASSFSLASYNEQFFGPGTRLTVL.

This clonotype was observed a few times. This chain joins TRBV7-2 and TRBJ2-7; no reliable D call. Germline assignment: CDR1 SGHTA and CDR2 FQGNSA. Trimming shortened V by 5 bases and J by 2 bases, and 16 bases separated the two germline ends. The CDR3 has 15 amino acids. CDR3 region: CASSQDQARPYEQYF. CDR3 DNA sequence: TGTGCCAGCAGCCAGGATCAGGCCAGACCCTACGAGCAGTACTTC.

V usage is TRBV6-1 and J usage is TRBJ1-5; D is perhaps TRBD1 (5 bases). CDR1 and CDR2 (germline): MNHNS, SASEGT. V was clipped by 6 bases and J by 0 bases, with 12 bases between them. The CDR3 runs 15 residues. CDR3 sequence: CASRGGLYSNQPQHF. CDR3 sequence (DNA): TGTGCCAGCAGGGGGGGACTGTATAGCAATCAGCCCCAGCATTTT.

This clonotype was found a few times. The chain employs TRBV20-1 and TRBJ2-3, with TRBD2 identical over 8 bases. Germline-derived CDR1 and CDR2 are DFQATT and SNEGSKA (reference sequence). J gave up 5 bases and V 5 bases, and 15 bases lay outside the gene matches. This CDR3 comprises 16 residues. The CDR3 here is CSASFGFAGGIDTQYF. The CDR3 DNA sequence: TGCAGTGCTTCCTTCGGTTTTGCGGGGGGAATAGATACGCAGTATTTT.

This clonotype was detected ten times or more. This chain links TRBV20-1 with TRBJ1-3; unclear D gene. Between the trimmed V and J ends, which lost 6 bases and 0 bases, there was a span of 6 bases. CDR1 is DFQATT, CDR2 SNEGSKA, per germline (reference sequence). This CDR3 is 12 amino acids long. CDR3 sequence: CSAGSSGNTIYF. DNA of the CDR3: TGCAGTGCGGGAAGCTCTGGAAACACCATATATTTT.

In its sample, this clonotype was seen a few times. The chain joins TRBV12-3 or TRBV12-4 to TRBJ2-7; D tentatively fits TRBD1 or TRBD2 (5 bases each). Between the trimmed V and J ends, which lost 3 bases and 5 bases, there was a span of 8 bases. CDR3 length: 12 amino acids. The CDR3 reads CASSFLGDEQYF. CDR3 DNA: TGTGCCAGCAGTTTTTTGGGGGACGAGCAGTACTTC.

Here the CDR3 DNA reads TGTGCCAGCAGCCTAGGGACGGTACCCGATAGAAACCAAGAGACCCAGTACTTC. As protein: CASSLGTVPDRNQETQYF. The chain uses TRBV11-2 and TRBJ2-5, with D perhaps matching TRBD1 or TRBD2 (5 bases each). The CDR3 sequence is 18 residues long. V dropped 5 bases and J dropped 0 bases, with 22 bases sitting between them. Germline CDR1 SGHAT, CDR2 FQNNGV.

This clonotype has just a few counts. The junction does not match germline at one end; this may be a read error. The chain employs TRBV5-1 and TRBJ1-1; 10 bases map to TRBD1. Germline V gives CDR1 SGHRS, CDR2 YFSETQ. The CDR3 is 15 residues long. The CDR3 reads CASSTDRGVKTEAFF. CDR3 nucleotide sequence: TGCGCCAGCAGCACGGACAGGGGGGTGAAGACTGAAGCTTTCTTT.

The chain is built from TRBV2 and TRBJ2-1; the match to TRBD2 covers 13 bases. Germline V gives CDR1 SNHLY, CDR2 FYNNEI. The J segment lost 7 bases and the V segment lost 7 bases, leaving 7 bases of the junction unmatched. This CDR3 is built from 15 residues. CDR3 DNA: TGTGCCAGCATTCGGACTAGCGGGGGCTCGAATGAGCAGTTCTTC. Translation: CASIRTSGGSNEQFF. Full variable domain (outside the CDR3, taken from reference TRBV2 and TRBJ2-1): EPEVTQTPSHQVTQMGQEVILRCVPISNHLYFYWYRQILGQKVEFLVSFYNNEISEKSEIFDDQFSVERPDGSNFTLKIRSTKLEDSAMYFCASIRTSGGSNEQFFGPGTRLTVL.

This clonotype showed up just a few times. The rearrangement links TRBV20-1 to TRBJ2-5; D unclear. The CDR3 is 14 residues long. The germline V gene has CDR1 DFQATT and CDR2 SNEGSKA (reference sequence). With 0 bases removed from V and 2 bases from J, the gap between germline ends came to 10 bases. The CDR3 sequence: CSAREASQQETQYF. The CDR3 bases are TGCAGTGCTAGAGAAGCGAGTCAACAAGAGACCCAGTACTTC.

The chain uses TRBV29-1 and TRBJ2-7; 12 bases are a match to TRBD1. CDR3 length equals 13 residues. In germline, CDR1 is SQVTM, CDR2 ANQGSEA. After removal of 6 bases from V and 3 bases from J, the junction contained 3 bases not matched to a gene. CDR3 coding DNA: TGCAGCGTAGGGACAGGGGGCGACTACGAGCAGTACTTC. Its protein product is CSVGTGGDYEQYF.

This clonotype was counted between two and nine times. This chain connects TRBV20-1 to TRBJ2-7; D may be TRBD1 or TRBD2 (5 bases each). This CDR3 has 14 amino acids. The V and J ends lost 5 bases and 2 bases respectively, with 16 bases between them. Germline assignment: CDR1 DFQATT and CDR2 SNEGSKA (reference sequence). The CDR3 bases are TGCAGTGCTTACCATCGGGACGCTACCTACGAGCAGTACTTC. Its protein product is CSAYHRDATYEQYF.